The 6 T cell receptor beta chains given below trace back to one sample, sequenced in a study of blood T cell repertoires in COVID-19. TCRdb keeps only in-frame clones here, not all; method: immunoSEQ multiplex PCR. The sample contains about 180,000 clones, about 90% of which appear only once. Sequenced sample: PBMCs or T cells enriched from blood (not recorded which). Receptors originate from a young woman who had recovered from COVID-19.

The V gene is TRBV20-1, the J gene TRBJ1-1; the D is unclear. The V end lost 3 bases, the J end lost 0 bases, and 11 bases lay between the germline ends. The germline V gene has CDR1 DFQATT and CDR2 SNEGSKA (reference sequence). This CDR3 has 14 residues. The CDR3 loop reads CSASATVMNTEAFF. The CDR3 DNA reads as TGCAGTGCTAGTGCTACGGTTATGAACACTGAAGCTTTCTTT.

This chain links TRBV3-1 (or the pseudogene TRBV3-2) with TRBJ2-1; D remains ambiguous. The length of the CDR3 is 14 residues. Looked up from germline, CDR1 is LGHDT and CDR2 is YNNKEL (reference sequence). V lost 0 bases to trimming and J lost 15 bases, with 18 bases between them. The CDR3 loop is CASSQEDWASSPFF. The CDR3 DNA follows: TGTGCCAGCAGCCAAGAGGATTGGGCCTCATCTCCGTTCTTC.

V gene TRBV6-5 combines with J gene TRBJ2-1, with D possibly matching TRBD2 (6 bases). The CDR3 covers 13 residues. CDR1 MNHEY and CDR2 SVGAGI come from the germline V gene. V lost 2 bases to trimming and J lost 6 bases, with 8 bases between them. The CDR3, as DNA: TGTGCCAGCAGTTACGGAGGGGCCAATGAGCAGTTCTTC. Translation: CASSYGGANEQFF.

The J gene is TRBJ2-7, the V gene TRBV5-6; D is possibly TRBD1 (5 bases). The ends were cut back, 4 bases at V and 5 bases at J, with 10 bases in the middle. CDR3 size: 12 residues. Per the germline V gene, CDR1 is SGHDT and CDR2 is YYEEEE. The CDR3 loop is CASSQDNHEQYF. CDR3 DNA: TGTGCCAGCAGCCAGGACAACCACGAGCAGTACTTC.

This chain uses TRBV5-1 with TRBJ2-7; a weak D match, TRBD1 (5 bases). Germline loops: CDR1 SGHRS, CDR2 YFSETQ. There are 15 residues in the CDR3. V shed 0 bases and J shed 6 bases, with 16 bases lying between them. CDR3 amino acids: CASSLGFGRDREQYF. DNA of the CDR3: TGCGCCAGCAGCTTGGGTTTCGGCAGGGATCGCGAGCAGTACTTC. Combining the CDR3 with reference TRBV5-1 and TRBJ2-7 gives the whole variable domain KAGVTQTPRYLIKTRGQQVTLSCSPISGHRSVSWYQQTPGQGLQFLFEYFSETQRNKGNFPGRFSGRQFSNSRSEMNVSTLELGDSALYLCASSLGFGRDREQYFGPGTRLTVT.

This clone came up once. The genes are TRBV18 and TRBJ2-6, with D tentatively TRBD2 (5 bases). The V gene lost 3 bases and the J gene lost 0 bases, with 6 bases spanning the gap. CDR3 length: 15 amino acids. Germline assignment: CDR1 KGHSH and CDR2 LQKENI. Here the CDR3 reads CASSPGSSGANVLTF. In DNA, the CDR3 is TGTGCCAGCTCACCGGGGAGCTCTGGGGCCAACGTCCTGACTTTC.